Each of the 32 T cell receptor beta chains below was sequenced from the same sample in a study of OX40 agonist ivuxolimab in advanced cancers. Sequenced by immunoSEQ multiplex PCR; TCRdb stores in-frame clones only, minus some. The top ten hold roughly 2.6% of the sample, which has about 40,000 clones, approximately 90% seen once. Source: CD4+ or CD8+ T cells sorted from blood, taken in a trial of the OX40 agonist ivuxolimab. These receptors were obtained from an adult with an advanced solid tumor such as melanoma, head and neck, liver or kidney cancer.

This sequence joins TRBV11-2 and TRBJ1-2; D is undetermined. V dropped 6 bases and J dropped 8 bases, with 19 bases sitting between them. Per germline, CDR1 SGHAT and CDR2 FQNNGV. This CDR3 comprises 14 residues. The CDR3 reads CASSTPSGSVGYTF. CDR3 nucleotides: TGTGCCAGCAGTACCCCCAGTGGGTCGGTCGGCTACACCTTC.

CDR3 sequence (DNA): TGTGCCAGCAGTGAAGGAGCGTGTCAGAGTCTCTACGAGCAGTACTTC. It encodes CASSEGACQSLYEQYF. The rearrangement uses TRBV6-4 and TRBJ2-7, with unresolved D. The CDR3 has 16 residues. V was pared by 3 bases and J by 3 bases, with 18 bases between. From germline, CDR1 is MRHNA and CDR2 SNTAGT.

The count of this clone is one. V and J are TRBV2 and TRBJ1-3; 8 positions match TRBD1. The CDR3 runs 17 residues. Per germline, CDR1 SNHLY and CDR2 FYNNEI. After removal of 0 bases from V and 3 bases from J, the junction contained 7 bases not matched to a gene. CDR3 sequence (DNA): TGTGCCAGCAGTGAAGCGGAGACAGGGGCTTATGGAAACACCATATATTTT. Encoded protein: CASSEAETGAYGNTIYF.

This clone was detected a few times. The gene calls are TRBV7-9 and TRBJ1-1; 7 bases are a match to TRBD1. The CDR3 totals 14 residues. Losses at the gene ends were 4 bases for V and 7 bases for J; bases not matched to a gene: 9. The germline gives CDR1 SEHNR, CDR2 FQNEAQ (reference sequence). The CDR3 sequence is CASSSRGRGNEAFF. Written as DNA, the CDR3 is TGTGCCAGCAGCTCTAGGGGGCGCGGTAATGAAGCTTTCTTT.

The chain employs TRBV20-1 and TRBJ2-7; D uncertain. V gave up 7 bases and J gave up 4 bases, with 11 bases separating them. The CDR3 has 11 residues. CDR1 is DFQATT and CDR2 is SNEGSKA in the germline V gene (reference sequence). The CDR3 coding sequence is TGCAGTGTATTATTGGAGTACGAGCAGTACTTC. It codes for CSVLLEYEQYF.

The genes are TRBV5-4 and TRBJ2-7; D is perhaps TRBD2 (5 bases). The ends were cut back, 4 bases at V and 7 bases at J, with 15 bases in the middle. In germline, CDR1 is SGHNT, CDR2 YYREEE (reference sequence). CDR3 length: 13 amino acids. The CDR3 DNA reads TGTGCCAGCAGCCCCGCGGGCGTCATGGAGCAGTACTTC. It yields the protein CASSPAGVMEQYF. Complete variable domain (other parts from reference TRBV5-4 and TRBJ2-7): ETGVTQSPTHLIKTRGQQVTLRCSSQSGHNTVSWYQQALGQGPQFIFQYYREEENGRGNFPPRFSGLQFPNYSSELNVNALELDDSALYLCASSPAGVMEQYFGPGTRLTVT.

J is TRBJ2-5 and V is TRBV7-9; D not resolved. The germline gives CDR1 SEHNR, CDR2 FQNEAQ (reference sequence). CDR3 length: 12 residues. Trimming pared 5 bases from V and 1 base from J, leaving 5 bases between. Written as DNA, the CDR3 is TGTGCCAGCAGCAAGCTCCAAGAGACCCAGTACTTC. It encodes CASSKLQETQYF.

This clone was found a few times. The J gene is TRBJ1-2, the V gene TRBV10-2; weak D call: TRBD1 (6 bases). This CDR3 region has 12 residues. Trimming left V 10 bases short and J 2 bases short, with 11 bases between. Germline V lookup: CDR1 WSHSY, CDR2 SAAADI. The CDR3 bases are TGCGCCATCCAGGGGCAGAACTATGGCTACACCTTC. Its translation is CAIQGQNYGYTF.

The V gene is TRBV10-1, the J gene TRBJ2-5; tentative D call: TRBD2 (5 bases). V was clipped by 5 bases and J by 5 bases, with 12 bases between them. The CDR3 is made up of 13 amino acids. Germline V gene lookup returns CDR1 WNHNN and CDR2 SYGVQD (reference sequence). The CDR3: CASSPNGGETQYF. The DNA for the CDR3 is TGCGCCAGCAGTCCTAATGGAGGCGAGACCCAGTACTTC.

This chain uses TRBV19 with TRBJ2-5, with 8 positions matching TRBD2. This CDR3 region has 19 residues. V lost 5 bases, J lost 5 bases, and 22 bases stayed unmatched. CDR1 is LNHDA, CDR2 SQIVND, per germline (reference sequence). CDR3 DNA sequence: TGTGCCAGTAGTCTAGGTTTACAGTGGCTTGCGGGAGGATTCGAGACCCAGTACTTC. This encodes CASSLGLQWLAGGFETQYF.

The gene calls are TRBV10-3 and TRBJ1-1; 8 bases are shared with TRBD1. The CDR3 loop spans 17 amino acids. J lost 3 bases, V lost 2 bases, and 11 bases had no gene match. Germline assignment: CDR1 ENHRY and CDR2 SYGVKD. CDR3 residues: CAISEGKQGGGDTEAFF. Written as DNA, the CDR3 is TGTGCCATCAGTGAGGGCAAACAGGGGGGAGGGGACACTGAAGCTTTCTTT.

J is TRBJ2-7 and V is TRBV29-1, with D perhaps matching TRBD1 (5 bases). Germline loops: CDR1 SQVTM, CDR2 ANQGSEA. The CDR3 contains 12 residues. V lost 0 bases and J 7 bases, leaving 10 bases between the germline ends. The CDR3 spells CSVEDESGEQYF. The CDR3 nucleotides read TGCAGCGTTGAAGATGAATCAGGGGAGCAGTACTTC.

The DNA of the CDR3 is TGTGCCAGCAGCTTAGATATGAACACTGAAGCTTTCTTT. Its protein is CASSLDMNTEAFF. The genes are TRBV7-7 and TRBJ1-1; D remains ambiguous. From germline, CDR1 is SSHAT and CDR2 FNYEAQ (reference sequence). This CDR3 contains 13 residues. V gave up 1 base and J gave up 0 bases, with 3 bases separating them.

This chain uses TRBV10-3 with TRBJ1-2; D might be TRBD1 (6 bases). V lost 4 bases and J lost 1, with 13 bases in between. Germline CDR1 and CDR2: ENHRY and SYGVKD. The CDR3 runs 15 residues. The CDR3 protein is CAISGIGRGNYGYTF. CDR3 bases: TGTGCCATCAGTGGGATTGGCAGGGGTAACTATGGCTACACCTTC.

The V and J genes are TRBV29-1 and TRBJ1-5; maybe TRBD1 (6 bases). Germline V gives CDR1 SQVTM, CDR2 ANQGSEA. The ends were cut back, 3 bases at V and 2 bases at J, with 20 bases in the middle. The CDR3 has 17 residues. CDR3: CSVDPTMSGAGNQPQHF. The CDR3 nucleotides read TGCAGCGTTGATCCTACAATGTCGGGGGCCGGCAATCAGCCCCAGCATTTT.

The gene calls are TRBV5-8 and TRBJ2-7, with 7 bases fitting TRBD1. The germline V gene has CDR1 SGHTS and CDR2 YDEGEE. The CDR3 covers 13 residues. V shed 3 bases, J shed 6 bases, and the junction held 6 bases outside the gene matches. The CDR3 DNA sequence: TGTGCCAGCAGCTACGACAGGGTTTTCGAGCAGTACTTC. Translating gives CASSYDRVFEQYF.

With regard to this clone: One junction end does not reproduce the germline sequence, and a read error may be involved. J is TRBJ2-2 and V is TRBV7-7, with 7 bases fitting TRBD2. The CDR3 is 15 residues long. Germline CDR1 SSHAT, CDR2 FNYEAQ (reference sequence). This CDR3 reads CASSLSGVDTGELFF. The CDR3 DNA follows: TGTGCTAGCAGCTTAAGCGGGGTGGACACCGGGGAGCTGTTTTTT.

This chain connects TRBV7-3 to TRBJ2-6, with D perhaps TRBD2 (5 bases). Looked up from germline, CDR1 is SGHTA and CDR2 is FQGTGA. The CDR3 is 17 amino acids. V lost 7 bases and J lost 0, with 16 bases in between. The DNA for the CDR3 is TGTGCCAGCACCCCTGGCGGGTCCGTCTCTGGGGCCAACGTCCTGACTTTC. It translates to CASTPGGSVSGANVLTF.

The genes are TRBV27 and TRBJ2-2; D gene uncertain. Germline CDR1 reads MNHEY; CDR2 reads SMNVEV (reference sequence). This CDR3 is built from 14 residues. V was trimmed by 6 bases and J by 0 bases, leaving 8 bases between them. The CDR3 DNA is TGTGCCAGCAGAGGTACTGCGAACACCGGGGAGCTGTTTTTT. Amino acid sequence: CASRGTANTGELFF.

The CDR3 loop is CASSHPATGLYGYTF. Here the CDR3 DNA reads TGCGCCAGCAGCCACCCCGCGACAGGGCTCTATGGCTACACCTTC. This sequence joins TRBV4-1 and TRBJ1-2; 7 positions match TRBD1. V dropped 3 bases and J dropped 4; count of bases not matched to a gene: 8. The germline V gene encodes CDR1 MGHRA and CDR2 YSYEKL. The CDR3 consists of 15 residues.

The V gene is TRBV30, the J gene TRBJ2-1, with a possible D match to TRBD1 (6 bases). This CDR3 comprises 16 residues. Germline V CDR1 and CDR2: GTSNPN, SVGIG (reference sequence). Trimming removed 2 bases at V and 0 bases at J, with 14 bases between. CDR3 loop: CAWSLQGISSYNEQFF. The CDR3 coding sequence is TGTGCCTGGAGTCTACAGGGTATAAGCTCCTACAATGAGCAGTTCTTC. The full variable domain, its missing parts supplied by reference TRBV30 and TRBJ2-1, is SQTIHQWPATLVQPVGSPLSLECTVEGTSNPNLYWYRQAAGRGLQLLFYSVGIGQISSEVPQNLSASRPQDRQFILSSKKLLLSDSGFYLCAWSLQGISSYNEQFFGPGTRLTVL.

This clone was seen only once. The J gene is TRBJ2-3, the V gene TRBV18; D remains unclear. V was pared by 3 bases and J by 5 bases, with 6 bases between. In germline, CDR1 is KGHSH, CDR2 LQKENI. The CDR3 runs to 12 residues. CDR3 bases: TGTGCCAGCTCACCTTGGGAAGATACGCAGTATTTT. This codes for CASSPWEDTQYF.

V is TRBV5-1 and J is TRBJ2-5, with D unresolved. The CDR3 has 13 amino acids. Germline loops: CDR1 SGHRS, CDR2 YFSETQ. The V and J ends lost 5 bases and 3 bases respectively, with 11 bases between them. The CDR3 sequence is CASRDGREETQYF. The DNA for the CDR3 is TGCGCCAGCAGGGATGGAAGAGAAGAGACCCAGTACTTC.

The chain has TRBV18 and TRBJ1-1, with TRBD1 matching 9 bases. Germline values: CDR1 KGHSH, CDR2 LQKENI. The CDR3 sequence is 15 residues long. V lost 3 bases, J lost 3 bases, and 5 bases stayed unmatched. The CDR3 loop is CASSPSQGAYTEAFF. CDR3 DNA: TGTGCCAGCTCACCTTCACAGGGGGCTTACACTGAAGCTTTCTTT. Variable domain in full (rest from reference TRBV18 and TRBJ1-1): NAGVMQNPRHLVRRRGQEARLRCSPMKGHSHVYWYRQLPEEGLKFMVYLQKENIIDESGMPKERFSAEFPKEGPSILRIQQVVRGDSAAYFCASSPSQGAYTEAFFGQGTRLTVV.

The rearrangement uses TRBV5-1 and TRBJ1-1, with D perhaps matching TRBD1 (5 bases). Germline CDR1 and CDR2: SGHRS and YFSETQ. The CDR3 covers 15 residues. Trimming removed 2 bases at V and 8 bases at J, with 19 bases between. The CDR3 nucleotides are TGCGCCAGCAGCTTTCCTCACGTACAGGCCAGGGAAGCTTTCTTT. It is translated as CASSFPHVQAREAFF. The entire variable domain, with the rest obtained from reference TRBV5-1 and TRBJ1-1, is as follows: KAGVTQTPRYLIKTRGQQVTLSCSPISGHRSVSWYQQTPGQGLQFLFEYFSETQRNKGNFPGRFSGRQFSNSRSEMNVSTLELGDSALYLCASSFPHVQAREAFFGQGTRLTVV.

The chain is built from TRBV27 and TRBJ2-3, with 11 bases lining up with TRBD1. CDR3 length: 16 amino acids. V lost 1 base, J lost 5 bases, and 5 bases stayed unmatched. Germline CDR1 is MNHEY and CDR2 is SMNVEV (reference sequence). DNA for the CDR3: TGTGCCAGCAGTTTATTCGGACAGGGGGCTCGAGATACGCAGTATTTT. The encoded protein is CASSLFGQGARDTQYF.

This chain joins TRBV11-3 and TRBJ2-2, with 8 bases lining up with TRBD1. The J segment lost 2 bases and the V segment lost 5 bases, leaving 4 bases of the junction unmatched. The CDR3 is 15 residues long. CDR1 and CDR2 from the germline V gene are SGHNT and YENEEA. The CDR3 sequence: CASSHRGTNTGELFF. DNA of the CDR3: TGTGCCAGCAGCCACAGGGGGACAAACACCGGGGAGCTGTTTTTT.

V usage is TRBV6-5 and J usage is TRBJ2-7; possible D gene TRBD1, 5 bases. The CDR3 extends over 14 amino acids. Deletions cut 0 bases from V and 5 bases from J, with 11 bases between. CDR1 and CDR2 (germline): MNHEY, SVGAGI. This CDR3 is CASSYSIGADEQYF. CDR3 nucleotides: TGTGCCAGCAGTTACTCGATAGGGGCCGACGAGCAGTACTTC.

This chain links TRBV9 with TRBJ1-1; D not resolved. Trimming removed 0 bases from V and 1 base from J, with 10 bases in between. The CDR3 covers 15 residues. Germline assignment: CDR1 SGDLS and CDR2 YYNGEE. The CDR3 here is CASSVEAGTNTEAFF. In DNA form, the CDR3 reads TGTGCCAGCAGCGTAGAGGCGGGAACGAACACTGAAGCTTTCTTT.

This chain uses TRBV6-5 with TRBJ2-3; 8 nucleotides align to TRBD2. The V gene's germline CDR1 is MNHEY and CDR2 SVGAGI. The junction had 7 bases not matched to a gene; V was cut back by 7 bases and J by 4 bases. The CDR3 sequence is 14 residues long. This CDR3 is CASNRGGASDTQYF. Here the CDR3 DNA reads TGTGCCAGCAACCGGGGGGGTGCCTCAGATACGCAGTATTTT.

The V call is TRBV6-5, the J call TRBJ1-6; TRBD1 matches 7 bases. The germline CDR1 and CDR2 sequences are MNHEY and SVGAGI. V shed 6 bases, J shed 4 bases, and the junction held 6 bases outside the gene matches. The CDR3 extends over 15 amino acids. CDR3 DNA: TGTGCCAGCAGCCCCGGGACAGTTTATAATTCACCCCTCCACTTT. Translating it yields CASSPGTVYNSPLHF.

The CDR3 DNA reads as TGTGCCAGCAGCACCGGGACAGAGTATTCCTCTGGAAACACCATATATTTT. It specifies CASSTGTEYSSGNTIYF. The rearrangement joins TRBV5-4 to TRBJ1-3; 7 bases line up with TRBD1. Trimming at V came to 4 bases and at J to 0 bases, leaving 10 bases not matched to a gene. CDR1 and CDR2 from the germline V gene are SGHNT and YYREEE (reference sequence). The CDR3 is 17 residues long.